A single sample gave rise to the 21 T cell receptor beta chains below, sequenced in a study of blood T cell repertoires in COVID-19. Assay: immunoSEQ multiplex PCR; the TCRdb copy retains only in-frame clones and omits some. The sample lists roughly 250,000 clones, about 91% seen once, with more than 0.95% in the top ten. The sequenced sample consisted of PBMCs or T cells enriched from blood (not recorded which). These receptors all come from a woman in her 40s with acute COVID-19.

This chain uses TRBV9 with TRBJ2-6; possibly TRBD1 for D (5 bases). The V gene lost 4 bases and the J gene lost 2 bases, with 10 bases spanning the gap. In germline, CDR1 is SGDLS, CDR2 YYNGEE. CDR3 size: 15 residues. The CDR3: CASSSLGAGANVLTF. Written as DNA, the CDR3 is TGTGCCAGCAGCAGCCTAGGGGCTGGGGCCAACGTCCTGACTTTC.

This CDR3 is CASSQQLGGGYTF. The CDR3 DNA reads as TGCGCCAGCAGCCAACAGCTTGGCGGGGGCTACACCTTC. V and J are TRBV10-1 and TRBJ1-2; unclear D gene. This CDR3 is built from 13 residues. The germline V gene has CDR1 WNHNN and CDR2 SYGVQD (reference sequence). V lost 6 bases and J lost 8, with 16 bases in between.

The chain uses TRBV3-1 (or the pseudogene TRBV3-2) and TRBJ1-2; no firm D call. The CDR3 contains 17 residues. The V gene lost 0 bases and the J gene lost 0 bases, with 14 bases spanning the gap. Per the germline V gene, CDR1 is LGHDT and CDR2 is YNNKEL (reference sequence). The CDR3 DNA follows: TGTGCCAGCAGCCAAGACCCGTTCACGAGTACTAACTATGGCTACACCTTC. This encodes CASSQDPFTSTNYGYTF.

The rearrangement joins TRBV9 to TRBJ2-7, with unresolved D. CDR3 length: 14 amino acids. V gave up 0 bases and J gave up 3 bases, with 10 bases separating them. Germline lookup yields CDR1 SGDLS and CDR2 YYNGEE. This chain's CDR3 is CASSVGSNNYEQYF. CDR3 in DNA: TGTGCCAGCAGCGTAGGGAGCAACAACTACGAGCAGTACTTC.

This clone has a count of ten or more. This chain connects TRBV19 to TRBJ2-7; 10 bases agree with TRBD2. CDR3 size: 14 residues. Germline assignment: CDR1 LNHDA and CDR2 SQIVND (reference sequence). Germline trimming cut 4 bases from V and 0 bases from J; bases unmatched to any gene: 0. CDR3 DNA sequence: TGTGCCAGTAGTACTAGCGGGGGCTCCTACGAGCAGTACTTC. Its translation: CASSTSGGSYEQYF.

This chain joins TRBV15 and TRBJ1-4; TRBD1 matches at 9 bases. Trimming cost V 4 bases and J 3 bases; bases outside gene matches: 6. Germline V gene lookup returns CDR1 LNHNV and CDR2 YYDKDF (reference sequence). The CDR3 length is 16 residues. CDR3 loop: CATSNGQGRANEKLFF. In DNA form, the CDR3 reads TGTGCCACCAGCAACGGACAGGGGAGAGCTAATGAAAAACTGTTTTTT.

This sequence joins TRBV6-2 or TRBV6-3 and TRBJ2-7; 7 bases are a match to TRBD2. V trimming: 2 bases; J trimming: 2 bases; junction bases outside the gene matches: 3. Germline-derived CDR1 and CDR2 are MNHEY and SVGEGT. This CDR3 comprises 14 residues. The CDR3 region is CASSYVGRAYEQYV. The CDR3, as DNA: TGTGCCAGCAGTTACGTAGGGAGGGCCTACGAGCAGTACGTC.

This chain uses TRBV30 with TRBJ1-1; 9 bases fit TRBD1. V shed 1 base, J shed 10 bases, and the junction held 1 base outside the gene matches. CDR1 and CDR2 from the germline V gene are GTSNPN and SVGIG (reference sequence). The CDR3 has 11 residues. CDR3 DNA sequence: TGTGCCTGGAGTGGACAGGGGGGAGCTTTCTTT. Translated, it gives CAWSGQGGAFF.

This chain uses TRBV5-1 with TRBJ1-5; 11 bases fit TRBD1. Germline CDR1 and CDR2: SGHRS and YFSETQ. The CDR3 spans 14 residues. V was clipped by 3 bases and J by 9 bases; unmatched bases: 5. The CDR3 region is CASSSGQGDGPQHF. DNA for the CDR3: TGCGCCAGCAGCTCGGGACAGGGGGACGGGCCCCAGCATTTT. Together with reference TRBV5-1 and TRBJ1-5, the CDR3 gives the full variable domain: KAGVTQTPRYLIKTRGQQVTLSCSPISGHRSVSWYQQTPGQGLQFLFEYFSETQRNKGNFPGRFSGRQFSNSRSEMNVSTLELGDSALYLCASSSGQGDGPQHFGDGTRLSIL.

V usage is TRBV19 and J usage is TRBJ2-1; 11 nucleotides match TRBD2. There are 17 residues in the CDR3. Germline V gives CDR1 LNHDA, CDR2 SQIVND (reference sequence). J was trimmed by 0 bases and V by 5 bases; bases with no gene match: 6. The CDR3 DNA sequence: TGTGCCAGTAGTCCGGCTAGCGGGAGGAGCTCCTACAATGAGCAGTTCTTC. It encodes CASSPASGRSSYNEQFF. The full variable domain, completed using reference TRBV19 and TRBJ2-1, is DGGITQSPKYLFRKEGQNVTLSCEQNLNHDAMYWYRQDPGQGLRLIYYSQIVNDFQKGDIAEGYSVSREKKESFPLTVTSAQKNPTAFYLCASSPASGRSSYNEQFFGPGTRLTVL.

Details on this clone: This sample also contains other DNA sequences that code for the same CDR3. The V call is TRBV11-2, the J call TRBJ1-5; D gene unclear. Germline CDR1 reads SGHAT; CDR2 reads FQNNGV. V dropped 0 bases and J dropped 6 bases, with 6 bases sitting between them. This CDR3 comprises 13 residues. The chain's CDR3 is CASSLDRGQPQHF. The CDR3 nucleotides read TGTGCCAGCAGCTTAGATCGAGGTCAGCCCCAGCATTTT.

A single count supports this clone. The rearrangement uses TRBV5-1 and TRBJ2-5; 7 bases map to TRBD1. CDR1 SGHRS and CDR2 YFSETQ come from the germline V gene. The CDR3 is made up of 16 amino acids. V trimming: 3 bases; J trimming: 2 bases; junction bases outside the gene matches: 10. The DNA for the CDR3 is TGCGCCAGCAGCTCCACATCCGGGACAGAGCAAGAGACCCAGTACTTC. Its protein is CASSSTSGTEQETQYF.

This clone has just one count. The V and J genes are TRBV6-6 and TRBJ2-1, with 9 bases aligning to TRBD1. After removal of 3 bases from V and 5 bases from J, the junction contained 8 bases not matched to a gene. The CDR3 runs to 16 residues. CDR1 is MNHNY, CDR2 SVGAGI, per germline (reference sequence). CDR3: CASSYQTGGRNNEQFF. Here the CDR3 DNA reads TGTGCCAGCAGTTATCAGACAGGGGGGAGAAACAATGAGCAGTTCTTC.

The rearrangement uses TRBV28 and TRBJ1-2, with TRBD1 matching 7 bases. Germline V lookup: CDR1 MDHEN, CDR2 SYDVKM. The CDR3 totals 14 residues. Trimming cost V 3 bases and J 4 bases; bases outside gene matches: 5. The chain's CDR3 is CASSFSAGGYGYTF. DNA for the CDR3: TGTGCCAGCAGTTTCTCTGCAGGGGGCTATGGCTACACCTTC.

The rearrangement joins TRBV28 to TRBJ1-6; 11 bases fit TRBD1. CDR1 is MDHEN and CDR2 is SYDVKM in the germline V gene. V lost 6 bases, J lost 14 bases, and 15 bases stayed unmatched. The CDR3 has 16 amino acids. This chain's CDR3 is CASSLGQGALPRTLHF. CDR3 DNA: TGTGCCAGCAGCCTTGGACAGGGGGCACTACCGAGGACCCTCCACTTT.

This clone has a single count. This chain joins TRBV14 and TRBJ2-1; 8 nucleotides agree with TRBD1. Per the germline V gene, CDR1 is SGHDN and CDR2 is FVKESK. Trimming removed 4 bases from V and 6 bases from J; junction bases left unmatched: 17. The CDR3 loop spans 18 amino acids. The CDR3 nucleotides read TGTGCCAGCAGCCCCATACCTCCGCGGACAGGGTTGTTCAATGAGCAGTTCTTC. Translation: CASSPIPPRTGLFNEQFF.

The V and J genes are TRBV2 and TRBJ1-5; TRBD1 matches 8 bases. V shed 8 bases, J shed 5 bases, and the junction held 2 bases outside the gene matches. The CDR3 totals 12 residues. Per the germline V gene, CDR1 is SNHLY and CDR2 is FYNNEI. In DNA, the CDR3 is TGTGCCAGCGACAGGGGATATCAGCCCCAGCATTTT. It translates to CASDRGYQPQHF.

The CDR3 protein is CSVEVLITEAFF. The CDR3, as DNA: TGCAGCGTTGAAGTGTTAATCACTGAAGCTTTCTTT. The chain couples TRBV29-1 to TRBJ1-1; no clear D gene. Germline CDR1 SQVTM, CDR2 ANQGSEA. V was pared by 1 base and J by 4 bases, with 7 bases between. The CDR3 totals 12 residues.

This clone was recorded once. The chain joins TRBV12-3 or TRBV12-4 to TRBJ1-2; D call uncertain. Trimming left V 3 bases short and J 2 bases short, with 7 bases between. This CDR3 contains 13 residues. CDR3 DNA sequence: TGTGCCAGCAGTTTTCTACGGAACTATGGCTACACCTTC. It specifies CASSFLRNYGYTF.

This clone has a single count. The rearrangement uses TRBV7-9 and TRBJ2-1, with D possibly being TRBD1 (5 bases). Looked up from germline, CDR1 is SEHNR and CDR2 is FQNEAQ (reference sequence). V lost 2 bases and J 0 bases, leaving 14 bases between the germline ends. The CDR3 is 17 amino acids. Here the CDR3 DNA reads TGTGCCAGCAGCTTACGTGGAGTAAGGGGCTCCTACAATGAGCAGTTCTTC. Protein sequence: CASSLRGVRGSYNEQFF.

The chain employs TRBV10-3 and TRBJ1-3; D is undetermined. The germline V gene encodes CDR1 ENHRY and CDR2 SYGVKD. The CDR3 covers 16 residues. Trimming pared 2 bases from V and 0 bases from J, leaving 11 bases between. The CDR3 region has the DNA TGTGCCATCAGTGAGCCCCTCCAGTTCTCTGGAAACACCATATATTTT. Translation gives CAISEPLQFSGNTIYF.